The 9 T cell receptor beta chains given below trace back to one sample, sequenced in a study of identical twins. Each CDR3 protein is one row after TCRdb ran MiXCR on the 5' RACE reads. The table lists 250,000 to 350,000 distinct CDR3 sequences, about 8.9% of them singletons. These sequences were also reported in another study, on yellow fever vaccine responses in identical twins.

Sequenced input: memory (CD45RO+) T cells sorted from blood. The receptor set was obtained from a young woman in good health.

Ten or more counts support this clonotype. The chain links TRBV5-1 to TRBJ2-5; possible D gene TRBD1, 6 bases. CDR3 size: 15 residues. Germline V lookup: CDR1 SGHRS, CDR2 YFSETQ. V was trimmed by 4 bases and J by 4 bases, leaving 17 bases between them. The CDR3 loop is CASSANRVMGETQYF. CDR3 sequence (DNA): TGCGCCAGCAGCGCCAACAGGGTTATGGGAGAGACCCAGTACTTC.

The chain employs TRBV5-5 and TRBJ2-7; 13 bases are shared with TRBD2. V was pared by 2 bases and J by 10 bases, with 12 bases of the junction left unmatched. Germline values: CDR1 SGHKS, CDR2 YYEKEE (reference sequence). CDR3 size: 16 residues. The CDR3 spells CASSFGQGGLAGAQYF. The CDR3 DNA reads TGTGCCAGCAGCTTCGGACAGGGTGGACTAGCGGGAGCACAGTACTTC. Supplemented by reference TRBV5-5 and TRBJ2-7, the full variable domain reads DAGVTQSPTHLIKTRGQQVTLRCSPISGHKSVSWYQQVLGQGPQFIFQYYEKEERGRGNFPDRFSARQFPNYSSELNVNALLLGDSALYLCASSFGQGGLAGAQYFGPGTRLTVT.

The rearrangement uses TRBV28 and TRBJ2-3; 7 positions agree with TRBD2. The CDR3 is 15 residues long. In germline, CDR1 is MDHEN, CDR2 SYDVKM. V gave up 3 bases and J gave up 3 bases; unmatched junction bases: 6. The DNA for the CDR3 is TGTGCCAGCAGTTTGGGCGGGAGCGGTACAGATACGCAGTATTTT. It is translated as CASSLGGSGTDTQYF.

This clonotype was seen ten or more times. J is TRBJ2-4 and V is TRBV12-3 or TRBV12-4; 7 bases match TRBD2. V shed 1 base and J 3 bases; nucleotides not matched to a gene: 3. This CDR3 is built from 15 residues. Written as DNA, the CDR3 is TGTGCCAGCAGTTTAGGGGGGGGGGTCAAAAACATTCAGTACTTC. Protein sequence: CASSLGGGVKNIQYF.

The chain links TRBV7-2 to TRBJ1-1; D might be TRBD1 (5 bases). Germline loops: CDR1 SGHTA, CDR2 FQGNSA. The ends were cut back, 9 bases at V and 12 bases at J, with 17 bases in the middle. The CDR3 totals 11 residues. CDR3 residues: CARPPGVVTFF. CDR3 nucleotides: TGTGCCAGGCCCCCGGGGGTGGTGACTTTCTTT. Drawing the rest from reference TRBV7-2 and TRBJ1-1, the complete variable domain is GAGVSQSPSNKVTEKGKDVELRCDPISGHTALYWYRQSLGQGLEFLIYFQGNSAPDKSGLPSDRFSAERTGGSVSTLTIQRTQQEDSAVYLCARPPGVVTFFGQGTRLTVV.

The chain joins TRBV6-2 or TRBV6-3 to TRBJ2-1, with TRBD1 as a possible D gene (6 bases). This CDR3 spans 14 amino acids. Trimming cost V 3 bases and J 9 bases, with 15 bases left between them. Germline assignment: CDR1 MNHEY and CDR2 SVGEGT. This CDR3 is CASSYWGSGVEQFF. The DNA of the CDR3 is TGTGCCAGCAGTTATTGGGGATCAGGGGTTGAGCAGTTCTTC.

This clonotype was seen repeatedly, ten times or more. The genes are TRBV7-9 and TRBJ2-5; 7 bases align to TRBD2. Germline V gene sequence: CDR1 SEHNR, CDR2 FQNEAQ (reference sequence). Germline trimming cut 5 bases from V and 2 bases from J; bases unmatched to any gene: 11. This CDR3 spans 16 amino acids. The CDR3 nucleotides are TGTGCCAGCAGCCAAAGTCGAGCGGGAAGGCAAGAGACCCAGTACTTC. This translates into CASSQSRAGRQETQYF.

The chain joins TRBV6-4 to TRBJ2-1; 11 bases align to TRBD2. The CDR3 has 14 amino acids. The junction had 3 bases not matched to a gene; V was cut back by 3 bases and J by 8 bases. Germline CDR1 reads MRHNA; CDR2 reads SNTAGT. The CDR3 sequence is CASSELAGVHEQFF. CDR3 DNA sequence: TGTGCCAGCAGTGAACTAGCGGGAGTCCATGAGCAGTTCTTC.

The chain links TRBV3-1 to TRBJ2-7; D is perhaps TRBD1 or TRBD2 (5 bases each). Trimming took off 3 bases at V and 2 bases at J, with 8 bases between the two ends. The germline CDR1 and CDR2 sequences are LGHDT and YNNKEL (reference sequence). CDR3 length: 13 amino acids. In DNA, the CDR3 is TGTGCCAGCAGCCAGAGGGGAACCTACGAGCAGTACTTC. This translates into CASSQRGTYEQYF.